This T cell receptor (beta chain) was recorded in a study of blood T cells in healthy people across ages. Background on the study: Template switching picked up about one barcoded beta molecule for each two T cells. Study outcomes and limitations: The fall in TCR beta diversity per million T cells was roughly linear with age. Any changes in expanded clonotypes were possibly confounded, as donor CMV status remained unknown.

Alongside a J-beta primer mix, a sample-barcoded 5' primer served in a second PCR lasting about 7 to 11 cycles. MiXCR, applied by TCRdb to the 5' RACE reads, yields one record per CDR3 protein. The sample has fewer than 2 million distinct CDR3 sequences, roughly two fifths seen once. About this clonotype: Antigen: not known.

Germline loops: CDR1 SGHVS, CDR2 FQNEAQ. J lost 6 bases, V lost 0 bases, and 6 bases had no gene match. The CDR3 runs to 15 residues. Sequenced: blood. The chain uses TRBV7-8 and TRBJ1-2, with 8 bases lining up with TRBD1. This TCR came from a human donor in good health. CDR3 loop: CASSLARTGLNGYTF. CDR3 nucleotides: TGTGCCAGCAGCTTAGCACGGACAGGGCTTAATGGCTACACCTTC.